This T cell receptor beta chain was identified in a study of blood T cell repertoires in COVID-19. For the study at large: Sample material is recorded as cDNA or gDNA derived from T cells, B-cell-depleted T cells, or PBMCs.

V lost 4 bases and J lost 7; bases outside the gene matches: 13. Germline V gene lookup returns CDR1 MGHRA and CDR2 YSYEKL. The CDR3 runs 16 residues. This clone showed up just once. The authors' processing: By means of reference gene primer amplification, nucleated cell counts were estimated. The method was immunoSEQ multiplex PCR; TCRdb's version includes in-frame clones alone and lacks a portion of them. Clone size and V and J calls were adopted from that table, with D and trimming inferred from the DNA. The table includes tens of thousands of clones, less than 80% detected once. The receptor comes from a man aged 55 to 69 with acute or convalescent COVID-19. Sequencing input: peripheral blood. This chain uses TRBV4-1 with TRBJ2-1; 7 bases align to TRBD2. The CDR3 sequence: CASSLPSGQIPNEQFF. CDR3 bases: TGCGCCAGCAGCCTCCCTAGCGGCCAAATCCCGAATGAGCAGTTCTTC.